This section outlines one T cell receptor (beta chain) sequence together with its context. There is no known antigen for this receptor. No much larger clone is present one base from it, and per-base qualities are unavailable. This record belongs to a study of blood T cell repertoires in COVID-19 (dated by TCRdb to about 2020). At the level of the whole study: Collaborator samples came from the United States, Italy and Spain and covered acute and convalescent phases of COVID-19. Samples were obtained from the ongoing ImmuneRACE study (first 160 participants) and from 1,000 to 1,500 subjects provided by 6 global collaborators. A de-identified subject ID, COVID-19 status, age in years and sex were almost always included in the sample metadata. HLA class I and class II types, where available, came from metadata supplied by the sample provider rather than from assay-based typing. A freely available public database, intended as a resource for researchers studying the immune response to SARS-CoV-2, is where the repertoires were released. Subjects who had been exposed to COVID-19, were actively infected with it, or had recovered from it provided the deeply sampled blood TCRbeta repertoires that made up the dataset. The prospective study material was composed of cDNA or gDNA derived from T cells, B-cell-depleted T cells, or PBMCs. Overall study results and their limits: How much clinical and demographic metadata was included differed by source and by participant, and the metadata was provided uncurated.

Trimming takes 7 bases from V and 0 bases from J, and the germline ends sit 9 bases apart. Looking up the germline V gene yields CDR1 MNHEY and CDR2 SVGAGI. The cysteine opens and the phenylalanine closes a CDR3 of 13 amino acids. Only CDR3 DNA is held: 39 bases, read in frame from base 1. The immunoSEQ Assay, a bias-controlled multiplex PCR, was used to amplify TCRbeta CDR3 regions from genomic DNA. Per the authors' processing: The number of nucleated cells in each sample was estimated by amplification of reference gene primers within the assay. Sequence reads were collapsed and filtered to measure the absolute abundance of every unique TCRbeta CDR3 rearrangement. For each sample, productive Simpson clonality was calculated as the square root of Simpson's diversity index across productive rearrangements. TCRdb took this table from immuneACCESS and kept in-frame rearrangements with V and J called. Such tables lack part of the clones; where checked against another copy, unresolved V genes explain under half of the gap, and the rest is unexplained. The V and J calls and clone size were taken over from that table, and D and trimming were inferred from the DNA. Counted in this sample were about 140,000 clones; about 80% of them appeared once. The ten largest make up approximately 9% of the sample.

Collaborating institutions collected whole blood in K2EDTA tubes following their own protocols. For TCRbeta analysis, collaborators shipped samples as frozen whole blood, isolated PBMCs, or DNA extracted from either of those sample types. The receptor's source is a woman at least 80 years old in a cohort sampled during active or convalescent COVID-19. Sequencing used peripheral blood. The chain couples TRBV6-5 to TRBJ1-1; there is no confident call for the D gene. The DNA is TGTGCCAGCACCCTACGGTTGAACACTGAAGCTTTCTTT. Protein translation: CASTLRLNTEAFF.